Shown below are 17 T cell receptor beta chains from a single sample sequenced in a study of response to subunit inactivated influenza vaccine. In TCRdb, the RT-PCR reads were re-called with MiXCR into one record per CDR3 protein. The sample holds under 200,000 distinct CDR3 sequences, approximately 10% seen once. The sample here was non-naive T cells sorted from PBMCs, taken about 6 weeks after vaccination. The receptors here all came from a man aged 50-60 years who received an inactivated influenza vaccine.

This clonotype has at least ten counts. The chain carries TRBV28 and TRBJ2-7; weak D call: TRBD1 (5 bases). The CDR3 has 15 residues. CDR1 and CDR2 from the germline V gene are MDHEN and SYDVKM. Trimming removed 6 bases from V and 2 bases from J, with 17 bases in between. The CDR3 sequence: CASSSQGFWTYEQYF. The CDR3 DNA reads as TGTGCCAGCAGCTCCCAGGGTTTTTGGACCTACGAGCAGTACTTC.

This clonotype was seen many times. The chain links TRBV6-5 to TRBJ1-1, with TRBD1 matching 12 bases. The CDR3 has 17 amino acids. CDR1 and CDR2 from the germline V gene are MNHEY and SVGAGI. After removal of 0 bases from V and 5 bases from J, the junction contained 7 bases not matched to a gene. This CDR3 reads CASSYSWDRGLRTEAFF. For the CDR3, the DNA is TGTGCCAGCAGTTACTCGTGGGACAGGGGGCTAAGAACTGAAGCTTTCTTT.

This CDR3 reads CASSFPTAGGLYNEQFF. The CDR3 nucleotides are TGTGCCAGCAGCTTCCCGACCGCGGGGGGGCTGTACAATGAGCAGTTCTTC. The chain joins TRBV7-9 to TRBJ2-1; 9 bases map to TRBD2. With 3 bases clipped from V and 4 bases from J, the junction kept 10 bases outside the gene matches. This CDR3 spans 17 amino acids. Per germline, CDR1 SEHNR and CDR2 FQNEAQ (reference sequence).

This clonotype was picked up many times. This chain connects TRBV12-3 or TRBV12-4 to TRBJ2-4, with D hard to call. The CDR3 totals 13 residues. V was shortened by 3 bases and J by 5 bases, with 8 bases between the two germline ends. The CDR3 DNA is TGTGCCAGCAGTTTTAGGGAACAAAACATTCAGTACTTC. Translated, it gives CASSFREQNIQYF.

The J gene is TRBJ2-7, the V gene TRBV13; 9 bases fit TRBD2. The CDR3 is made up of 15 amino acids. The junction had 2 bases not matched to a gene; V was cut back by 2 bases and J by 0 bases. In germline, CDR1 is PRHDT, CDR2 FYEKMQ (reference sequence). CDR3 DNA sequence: TGTGCCAGCAGCTTACTACTAGCGGGCTCCTACGAGCAGTACTTC. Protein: CASSLLLAGSYEQYF.

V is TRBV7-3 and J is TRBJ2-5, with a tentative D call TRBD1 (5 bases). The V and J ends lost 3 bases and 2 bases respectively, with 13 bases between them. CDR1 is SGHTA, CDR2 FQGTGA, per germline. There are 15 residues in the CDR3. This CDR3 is CASSFQGQAQETQYF. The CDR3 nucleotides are TGTGCCAGCAGCTTCCAGGGCCAGGCTCAAGAGACCCAGTACTTC.

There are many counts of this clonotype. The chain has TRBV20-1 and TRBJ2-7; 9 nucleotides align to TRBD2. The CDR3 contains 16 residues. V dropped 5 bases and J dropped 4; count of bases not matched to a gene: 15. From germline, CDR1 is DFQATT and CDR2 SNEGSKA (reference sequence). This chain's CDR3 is CSAGKNSGGLTYEQYF. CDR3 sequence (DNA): TGCAGTGCTGGAAAAAATAGCGGGGGCCTTACTTACGAGCAGTACTTC.

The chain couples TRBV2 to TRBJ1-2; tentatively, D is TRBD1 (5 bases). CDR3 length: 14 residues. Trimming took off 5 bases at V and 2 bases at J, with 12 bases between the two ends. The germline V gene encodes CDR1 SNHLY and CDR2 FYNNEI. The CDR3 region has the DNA TGTGCCAGCAGTCGGGGACCGGCCAACTATGGCTACACCTTC. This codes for CASSRGPANYGYTF.

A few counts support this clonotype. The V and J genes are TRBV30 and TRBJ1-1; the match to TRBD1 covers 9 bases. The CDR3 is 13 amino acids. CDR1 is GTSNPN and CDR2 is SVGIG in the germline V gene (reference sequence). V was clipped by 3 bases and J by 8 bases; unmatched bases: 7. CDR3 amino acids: CAWSRDRVLEAFF. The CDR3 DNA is TGTGCCTGGAGCCGGGACAGGGTTTTGGAAGCTTTCTTT.

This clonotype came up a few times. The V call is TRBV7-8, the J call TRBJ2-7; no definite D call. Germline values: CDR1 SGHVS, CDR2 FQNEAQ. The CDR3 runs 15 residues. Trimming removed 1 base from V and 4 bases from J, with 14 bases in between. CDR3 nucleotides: TGTGCCAGCAGCTTAGGATGGTTGCTCAGATACGAGCAGTACTTC. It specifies CASSLGWLLRYEQYF.

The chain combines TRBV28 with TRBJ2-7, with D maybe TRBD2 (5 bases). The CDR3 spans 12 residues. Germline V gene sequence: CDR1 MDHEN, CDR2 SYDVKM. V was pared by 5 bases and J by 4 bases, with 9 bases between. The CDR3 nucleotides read TGTGCCAGCAGTCGTCGGACTTACGAGCAGTACTTC. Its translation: CASSRRTYEQYF.

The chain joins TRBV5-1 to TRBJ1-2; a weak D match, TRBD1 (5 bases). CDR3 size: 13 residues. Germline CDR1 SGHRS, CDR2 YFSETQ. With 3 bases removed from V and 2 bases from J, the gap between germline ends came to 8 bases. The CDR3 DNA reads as TGCGCCAGCAGCTGGGACGGGAACTATGGCTACACCTTC. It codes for CASSWDGNYGYTF.

In DNA, the CDR3 is TGTGCCAGCAGCCCAAAGGGGCCCGGGTGGGGCGATGAGTCCTACAATGAGCAGTTCTTC. It is translated as CASSPKGPGWGDESYNEQFF. The chain uses TRBV12-3 or TRBV12-4 and TRBJ2-1; the D gene is possibly TRBD1 (5 bases). V lost 6 bases and J 1 base, leaving 28 bases between the germline ends. This CDR3 contains 20 residues.

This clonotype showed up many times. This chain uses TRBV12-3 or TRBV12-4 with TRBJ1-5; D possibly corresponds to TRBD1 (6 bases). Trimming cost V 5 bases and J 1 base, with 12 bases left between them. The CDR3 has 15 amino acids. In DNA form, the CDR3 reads TGTGCCAGCAGTCCAGGGGTTATAAGCAATCAGCCCCAGCATTTT. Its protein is CASSPGVISNQPQHF.

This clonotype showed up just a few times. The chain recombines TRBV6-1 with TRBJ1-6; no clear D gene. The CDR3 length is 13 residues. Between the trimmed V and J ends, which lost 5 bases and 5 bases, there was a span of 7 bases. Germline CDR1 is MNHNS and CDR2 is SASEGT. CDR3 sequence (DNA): TGTGCCAGCAGTCGTAGGGATAATTCACCCCTCCACTTT. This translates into CASSRRDNSPLHF.

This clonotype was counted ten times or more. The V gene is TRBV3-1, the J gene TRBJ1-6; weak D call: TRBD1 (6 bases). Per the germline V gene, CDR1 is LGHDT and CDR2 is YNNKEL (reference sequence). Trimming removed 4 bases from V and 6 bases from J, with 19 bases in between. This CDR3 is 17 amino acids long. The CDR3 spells CASSRGAGAPLNSPLHF. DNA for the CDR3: TGTGCCAGCAGCCGAGGAGCGGGGGCCCCTCTTAATTCACCCCTCCACTTT.

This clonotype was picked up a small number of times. The CDR3 region is CASSLSGDDRGEQFF. The CDR3 bases are TGTGCCAGCAGCCTTAGCGGGGATGACCGGGGTGAGCAGTTCTTC. The genes are TRBV4-2 and TRBJ2-1; 8 nucleotides align to TRBD2. Trimming took 4 bases from V and 9 from J; bases not matched to a gene: 11. The germline V gene encodes CDR1 LGHNA and CDR2 YNFKEQ. This CDR3 is 15 amino acids long.